The 4 T cell receptor beta chains below come from one sample, sequenced in a study of T cells in lung cancer brain metastases. Using immunoSEQ multiplex PCR, the repertoire was profiled, and TCRdb retains in-frame clones only, with some absent. Of 5,000 to 6,500 clones in the sample, approximately 88% were seen once. Input material: tumor tissue from a brain metastasis. The receptors were gathered from a middle-aged man with non-small cell lung cancer that had spread to the brain.

This chain links TRBV5-4 with TRBJ1-4; 9 bases align to TRBD1. From germline, CDR1 is SGHNT and CDR2 YYREEE (reference sequence). V dropped 5 bases and J dropped 8; count of bases not matched to a gene: 7. CDR3 length: 14 amino acids. CDR3 in amino acids: CASSLQGAVEKLFF. CDR3 DNA: TGTGCCAGCAGTTTACAGGGGGCGGTAGAAAAACTGTTTTTT.

The chain recombines TRBV5-1 with TRBJ2-7; D perhaps matches TRBD1 (6 bases). Trimming removed 0 bases from V and 1 base from J, with 11 bases in between. Looked up from germline, CDR1 is SGHRS and CDR2 is YFSETQ. This CDR3 has 15 residues. The CDR3 loop reads CASSLGDIESYEQYF. CDR3 DNA sequence: TGCGCCAGCAGCTTGGGGGACATCGAATCCTACGAGCAGTACTTC.

The CDR3 loop is CASSLASSGWGITYEQYF. The CDR3 nucleotides read TGTGCCAGCAGCTTAGCGTCTTCAGGCTGGGGAATAACCTACGAGCAGTACTTC. The chain links TRBV11-2 to TRBJ2-7, with D unclear. Per germline, CDR1 SGHAT and CDR2 FQNNGV. Deletions cut 1 base from V and 2 bases from J, with 21 bases between. This CDR3 comprises 18 residues.

The chain couples TRBV21-1 to TRBJ2-7; TRBD1, the D gene given by the table, was not confirmed from the DNA. TRBV21-1 is marked as a pseudogene. The CDR3 is 15 amino acids. CDR3 bases: TGTGCCAGCAGCACCTCTGGACAGGTGACCTACGAGCAGTACTTC. Its protein product is CASSTSGQVTYEQYF.